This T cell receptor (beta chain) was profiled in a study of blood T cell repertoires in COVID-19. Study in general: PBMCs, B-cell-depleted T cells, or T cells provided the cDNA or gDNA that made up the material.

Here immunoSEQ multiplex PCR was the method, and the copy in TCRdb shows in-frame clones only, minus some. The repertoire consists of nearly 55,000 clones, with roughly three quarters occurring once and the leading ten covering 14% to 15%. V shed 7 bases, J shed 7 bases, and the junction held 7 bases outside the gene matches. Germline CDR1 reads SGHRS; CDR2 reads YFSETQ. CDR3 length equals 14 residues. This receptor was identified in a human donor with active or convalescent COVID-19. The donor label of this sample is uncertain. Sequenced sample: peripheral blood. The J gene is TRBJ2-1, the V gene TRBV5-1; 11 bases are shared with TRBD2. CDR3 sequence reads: CASRTSGRGNEQFF. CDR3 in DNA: TGCGCCAGCCGAACTAGCGGGAGAGGAAATGAGCAGTTCTTC.